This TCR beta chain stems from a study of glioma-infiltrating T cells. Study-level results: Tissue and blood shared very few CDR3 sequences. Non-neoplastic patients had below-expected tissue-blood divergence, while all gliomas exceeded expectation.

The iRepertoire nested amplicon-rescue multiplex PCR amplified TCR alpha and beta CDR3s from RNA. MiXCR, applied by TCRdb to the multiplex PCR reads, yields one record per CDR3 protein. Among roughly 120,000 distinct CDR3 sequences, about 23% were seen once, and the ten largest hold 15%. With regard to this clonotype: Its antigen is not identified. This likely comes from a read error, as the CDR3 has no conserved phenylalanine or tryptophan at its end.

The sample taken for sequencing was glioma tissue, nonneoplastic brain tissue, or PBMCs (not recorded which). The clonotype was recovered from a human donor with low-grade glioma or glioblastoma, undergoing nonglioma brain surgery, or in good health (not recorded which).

CDR3 nucleotide sequence: TGTGCCAGCAGTTTCGGCACAAATCAGCCCCAGCATCTT. This translates into CASSFGTNQPQHL. V usage is TRBV28 and J usage is TRBJ1-5; no definite D call. CDR1 MDHEN and CDR2 SYDVKM come from the germline V gene. V was trimmed by 3 bases and J by 4 bases, leaving 7 bases between them. The CDR3 sequence is 13 residues long.